These 26 T cell receptor beta chains share one sample of origin, sequenced in a study of T cell responses to AZD1222 COVID-19 vaccine. Repertoires were generated with immunoSEQ multiplex PCR, while TCRdb's copy carries only in-frame clones and drops some. The table has 90,000 to 150,000 clones, roughly 89% seen once; the top ten hold roughly 8.9%. The specimen comprised peripheral blood, sampled on day 0 of AZD1222 vaccination. The source is an adult in good health.

For this clone: Other DNA sequences in the same sample also yield this CDR3. V is TRBV29-1 and J is TRBJ1-1, with D possibly matching TRBD1 (6 bases). There are 13 residues in the CDR3. Trimming took 7 bases from V and 0 from J, leaving 12 bases between them. Germline V gene lookup returns CDR1 SQVTM and CDR2 ANQGSEA. The CDR3 DNA reads as TGCAGCGCCCGGGGGGGCCTGAACACTGAAGCTTTCTTT. Encoded protein: CSARGGLNTEAFF.

The gene calls are TRBV30 and TRBJ2-7; perhaps TRBD1 as D (7 bases). Germline CDR1 reads GTSNPN; CDR2 reads SVGIG (reference sequence). This CDR3 has 17 amino acids. Trimming cost V 1 base and J 4 bases, with 23 bases left between them. The CDR3, as DNA: TGTGCCTGGAGTGGTTGGAGGGGGCGCGTTTCGAGGTACGAGCAGTACTTC. Its protein product is CAWSGWRGRVSRYEQYF.

This clone has only one observation. The chain has TRBV10-3 and TRBJ2-7, with D possibly being TRBD2 (5 bases). CDR3 length: 14 residues. V gave up 4 bases and J gave up 3 bases, with 13 bases separating them. Per germline, CDR1 ENHRY and CDR2 SYGVKD. The CDR3, as DNA: TGTGCCATCAGTGCCCGGACGGACTTCTACGAGCAGTACTTC. Its protein product is CAISARTDFYEQYF.

This clone was counted only a few times. The chain joins TRBV14 to TRBJ1-4; no reliable D call. Germline V gives CDR1 SGHDN, CDR2 FVKESK. The V end was cut by 4 bases, the J end by 4 bases, with 7 bases between. The CDR3 contains 13 residues. CDR3 DNA: TGTGCCAGCAGCCGGAGCCTTAATGAAAAACTGTTTTTT. This translates into CASSRSLNEKLFF.

The chain uses TRBV7-3 and TRBJ2-1; 7 bases agree with TRBD2. This CDR3 has 14 amino acids. Losses at the gene ends were 2 bases for V and 4 bases for J; bases not matched to a gene: 2. Germline loops: CDR1 SGHTA, CDR2 FQGTGA. CDR3 sequence: CASSLAGVYNEQFF. CDR3 coding DNA: TGTGCCAGCAGCTTAGCGGGGGTATACAATGAGCAGTTCTTC.

The chain uses TRBV3-1 (or the pseudogene TRBV3-2) and TRBJ1-1; unclear D gene. Germline CDR1 is LGHDT and CDR2 is YNNKEL (reference sequence). This CDR3 is 15 amino acids long. With 0 bases removed from V and 3 bases from J, the gap between germline ends came to 11 bases. The CDR3 nucleotides are TGTGCCAGCAGCCAAGACTTTCGGGGTGACACTGAAGCTTTCTTT. Encoded protein: CASSQDFRGDTEAFF.

The CDR3 sequence: CASSHLGLNTEAFF. The CDR3 DNA is TGTGCCAGCAGCCACCTCGGACTAAACACTGAAGCTTTCTTT. The chain joins TRBV14 to TRBJ1-1; D remains unclear. V lost 3 bases, J lost 2 bases, and 10 bases lay in between. Germline CDR1 SGHDN, CDR2 FVKESK. The CDR3 consists of 14 residues.

The chain couples TRBV28 to TRBJ2-1, with a weak D call TRBD2 (5 bases). With 6 bases removed from V and 5 bases from J, the gap between germline ends came to 14 bases. Germline V gives CDR1 MDHEN, CDR2 SYDVKM. The CDR3 is 14 residues long. CDR3 DNA sequence: TGTGCCAGCAGCGGGGTCGGGGTAAACAATGAGCAGTTCTTC. This translates into CASSGVGVNNEQFF.

This clone was detected only once. Germline is not matched at one junction end, which may reflect a read error. V is TRBV7-7 and J is TRBJ1-3; D call uncertain. In germline, CDR1 is SSHAT, CDR2 FNYEAQ (reference sequence). The CDR3 consists of 14 residues. CDR3 loop: CASSPGGAGNTIYF. The CDR3 DNA reads TGTGCTAGCAGCCCCGGTGGTGCCGGGAACACCATATATTTT.

A single count supports this clone. V usage is TRBV10-2 and J usage is TRBJ2-1; D is perhaps TRBD1 or TRBD2 (5 bases each). The CDR3 totals 14 residues. With 6 bases removed from V and 8 bases from J, the gap between germline ends came to 17 bases. CDR1 and CDR2 from the germline V gene are WSHSY and SAAADI. In DNA form, the CDR3 reads TGCGCCAGCAGACTAGGACCGGGGCGCGATGAGCAGTTCTTC. Translation: CASRLGPGRDEQFF.

The chain couples TRBV10-3 to TRBJ1-1; weak D call: TRBD1 (5 bases). The CDR3 is 13 amino acids. Germline lookup yields CDR1 ENHRY and CDR2 SYGVKD. V was clipped by 10 bases and J by 1 base, with 13 bases between them. This chain's CDR3 is CATQTDPNTEAFF. The CDR3 bases are TGTGCCACCCAGACAGATCCGAACACTGAAGCTTTCTTT.

The chain uses TRBV5-4 and TRBJ1-1; D call uncertain. The CDR3 has 14 residues. V gave up 4 bases and J gave up 1 base, with 11 bases separating them. CDR1 SGHNT and CDR2 YYREEE come from the germline V gene (reference sequence). In nucleotides, the CDR3 is TGTGCCAGCAGCCGTGAAGTCCCGAACACTGAAGCTTTCTTT. Translating gives CASSREVPNTEAFF.

This clone was seen once. V is TRBV13 and J is TRBJ1-3; maybe TRBD1 (5 bases). Germline loops: CDR1 PRHDT, CDR2 FYEKMQ (reference sequence). CDR3 length: 17 amino acids. V was clipped by 1 base and J by 2 bases, with 15 bases between them. CDR3 sequence: CASSLAAAGGTGNTIYF. CDR3 DNA sequence: TGTGCCAGCAGCTTAGCGGCCGCGGGGGGAACTGGAAACACCATATATTTT.

The rearrangement links TRBV9 to TRBJ1-2; D might be TRBD1 (5 bases). This CDR3 spans 17 amino acids. V was pared by 0 bases and J by 5 bases, with 20 bases between. CDR1 SGDLS and CDR2 YYNGEE come from the germline V gene. The CDR3 nucleotides are TGTGCCAGCAGCGTAGAAACGTACCCAGGACATTGGTATGGCTACACCTTC. The encoded protein is CASSVETYPGHWYGYTF.

V is TRBV18 and J is TRBJ1-2; 8 bases are a match to TRBD1. In germline, CDR1 is KGHSH, CDR2 LQKENI. Trimming took 7 bases from V and 7 from J; bases not matched to a gene: 8. The CDR3 sequence is 13 residues long. The CDR3 spells CASLRTGFFGYTF. The CDR3 DNA reads TGTGCCAGCTTACGGACAGGGTTCTTTGGCTACACCTTC.

Only one count was recorded for this clone. The J gene is TRBJ2-7, the V gene TRBV3-1 (or the pseudogene TRBV3-2); D uncertain. CDR3 length: 13 residues. V gave up 1 base and J gave up 8 bases, with 12 bases separating them. Germline V gives CDR1 LGHDT, CDR2 YNNKEL (reference sequence). CDR3 sequence reads: CASSQGHLGKQYF. CDR3 coding DNA: TGTGCCAGCAGCCAAGGTCACCTGGGTAAGCAGTACTTC.

This clone was detected only a few times. This sequence joins TRBV7-2 and TRBJ2-7; D remains ambiguous. The CDR3 sequence is 12 residues long. Germline V gives CDR1 SGHTA, CDR2 FQGNSA. The ends were cut back, 1 base at V and 4 bases at J, with 5 bases in the middle. The CDR3 DNA reads as TGTGCCAGCAGCTTAGTAGGATACGAGCAGTACTTC. Protein: CASSLVGYEQYF.

The chain carries TRBV6-2 or TRBV6-3 and TRBJ2-7; TRBD2 aligns across 12 bases. V gave up 6 bases and J gave up 0 bases; unmatched junction bases: 6. CDR1 is MNHEY and CDR2 is SVGEGT in the germline V gene. The CDR3 runs to 16 residues. The CDR3 nucleotides are TGTGCCAGCAGCCGGACTAGCGGGGCCCCCTCCTACGAGCAGTACTTC. Its protein is CASSRTSGAPSYEQYF.

The V call is TRBV6-5, the J call TRBJ1-2, with D perhaps matching TRBD1 (5 bases). Germline V lookup: CDR1 MNHEY, CDR2 SVGAGI. The CDR3 is 14 residues long. V was pared by 6 bases and J by 4 bases, with 15 bases between. The CDR3 reads CASSRDPSIYGYTF. The CDR3 nucleotides are TGTGCCAGCAGCCGGGACCCTAGCATCTATGGCTACACCTTC.

CDR3 loop: CASSLRDVYNEQFF. CDR3 bases: TGCGCCAGCAGCCTCCGGGACGTCTACAATGAGCAGTTCTTC. The chain employs TRBV4-1 and TRBJ2-1, with D perhaps matching TRBD1 or TRBD2 (5 bases each). Germline values: CDR1 MGHRA, CDR2 YSYEKL. This CDR3 is built from 14 residues. Trimming removed 4 bases at V and 3 bases at J, with 10 bases between.

This chain links TRBV18 with TRBJ2-7; tentative D call: TRBD1 (6 bases). Per the germline V gene, CDR1 is KGHSH and CDR2 is LQKENI. V was trimmed by 3 bases and J by 3 bases, leaving 18 bases between them. This CDR3 has 16 amino acids. The CDR3 spells CASSPPGQGIGYEQYF. CDR3 bases: TGTGCCAGCTCACCGCCCGGCCAGGGGATCGGCTACGAGCAGTACTTC.

The J gene is TRBJ2-1, the V gene TRBV11-2; 8 nucleotides match TRBD1. J gave up 4 bases and V 4 bases, and 6 bases lay outside the gene matches. CDR3 length: 15 residues. Germline V CDR1 and CDR2: SGHAT, FQNNGV. DNA of the CDR3: TGTGCCAGCAGCTCCGGGACAGGAGCTTACAATGAGCAGTTCTTC. Translation gives CASSSGTGAYNEQFF.

V is TRBV15 and J is TRBJ1-2; TRBD1 might be the D (6 bases). Germline lookup yields CDR1 LNHNV and CDR2 YYDKDF (reference sequence). CDR3 size: 13 residues. The V gene lost 4 bases and the J gene lost 2 bases, with 8 bases spanning the gap. CDR3 in amino acids: CATSTRGNYGYTF. CDR3 DNA: TGTGCCACCAGCACCAGGGGCAACTATGGCTACACCTTC.

The chain recombines TRBV18 with TRBJ1-2; D unclear. Germline loops: CDR1 KGHSH, CDR2 LQKENI. This CDR3 is 13 amino acids long. Between the trimmed V and J ends, which lost 3 bases and 7 bases, there was a span of 12 bases. The CDR3 sequence is CASSPGAEGGYTF. For the CDR3, the DNA is TGTGCCAGCTCACCGGGAGCCGAAGGTGGCTACACCTTC. The full variable domain, completed using reference TRBV18 and TRBJ1-2, is NAGVMQNPRHLVRRRGQEARLRCSPMKGHSHVYWYRQLPEEGLKFMVYLQKENIIDESGMPKERFSAEFPKEGPSILRIQQVVRGDSAAYFCASSPGAEGGYTFGSGTRLTVV.

The rearrangement links TRBV5-5 to TRBJ1-6; D might be TRBD1 (5 bases). Trimming took 0 bases from V and 4 from J, leaving 5 bases between them. In germline, CDR1 is SGHKS, CDR2 YYEKEE (reference sequence). The CDR3 is made up of 14 amino acids. CDR3 amino acids: CASSLEGYNSPLHF. DNA for the CDR3: TGTGCCAGCAGCTTGGAGGGGTATAATTCACCCCTCCACTTT.

The J gene is TRBJ1-5, the V gene TRBV28; D may be TRBD1 (5 bases). V dropped 6 bases and J dropped 1 base, with 13 bases sitting between them. The CDR3 is 15 amino acids. From germline, CDR1 is MDHEN and CDR2 SYDVKM. CDR3 nucleotide sequence: TGTGCCAGCAGATTTGGGGGGGGGAGCAATCAGCCCCAGCATTTT. As protein: CASRFGGGSNQPQHF.